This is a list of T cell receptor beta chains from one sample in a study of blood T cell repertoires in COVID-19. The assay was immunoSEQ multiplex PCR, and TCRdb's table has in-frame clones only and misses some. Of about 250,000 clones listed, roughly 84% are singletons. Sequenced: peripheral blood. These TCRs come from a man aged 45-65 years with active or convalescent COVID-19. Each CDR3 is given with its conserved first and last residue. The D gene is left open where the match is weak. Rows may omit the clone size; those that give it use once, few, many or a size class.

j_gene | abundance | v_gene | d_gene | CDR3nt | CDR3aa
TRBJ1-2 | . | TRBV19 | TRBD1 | TGTGCCAGTAGTATAAAACAGGGGGAGGACGGCGGCTACACCTTC | CASSIKQGEDGGYTF
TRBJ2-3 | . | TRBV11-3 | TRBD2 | TGTGCCAGCAGCTCGACTAGCGGGGGGGCATATGGAGATACGCAGTATTTT | CASSSTSGGAYGDTQYF
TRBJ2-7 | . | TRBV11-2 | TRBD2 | TGTGCCAGCAGCTTAGATCCCAGCGGGGGGTCGAAGCAGTACTTC | CASSLDPSGGSKQYF
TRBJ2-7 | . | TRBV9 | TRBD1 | TGTGCCAGCAGCGTAGGACAGGGGGCTGAGGAGCAGTACTTC | CASSVGQGAEEQYF
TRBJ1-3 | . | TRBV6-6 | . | TGTGCCAGCAGTTTGACTTCTGGAAACACCATATATTTT | CASSLTSGNTIYF
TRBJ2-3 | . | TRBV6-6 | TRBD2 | TGTGCCAGCAGTTATCACGGGCTAGCGGGGGATACGCAGTATTTT | CASSYHGLAGDTQYF
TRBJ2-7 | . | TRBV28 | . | TGTGCCAGCAGTTTATATGGCAACTACGAGCAGTACTTC | CASSLYGNYEQYF
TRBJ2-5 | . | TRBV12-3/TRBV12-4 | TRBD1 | TGTGCCACTGGAGACAGGGGGCTCAAGACCCAGTACTTC | CATGDRGLKTQYF
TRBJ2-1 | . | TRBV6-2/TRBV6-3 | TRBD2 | TGTGCCAGCAGTTATAAGCGGGGGGGCTTAAATGAGCAGTTCTTC | CASSYKRGGLNEQFF
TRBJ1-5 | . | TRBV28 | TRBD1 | TGTGCCAGCAATACGCCGAGGGGACAGGGTAATCAGCCCCAGCATTTT | CASNTPRGQGNQPQHF
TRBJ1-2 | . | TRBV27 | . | TGTGCCGCGATGCCTACAGGTGGTGGCTACACCTTC | CAAMPTGGGYTF
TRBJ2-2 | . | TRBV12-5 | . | TGTGCTAGTGGTCACAAGACATCCGGGGAGCTGTTTTTT | CASGHKTSGELFF
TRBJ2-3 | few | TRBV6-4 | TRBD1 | TGTGCCAGCAGCCCAGGCAGAGGGGGCGGCACAGATACGCAGTATTTT | CASSPGRGGGTDTQYF
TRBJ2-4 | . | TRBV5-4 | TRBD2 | TGTGCCAGCAGCTCTGGACTAGCGGGGGGGCAGGACAAAAACATTCAGTACTTC | CASSSGLAGGQDKNIQYF
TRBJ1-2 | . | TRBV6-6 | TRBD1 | TGTGCCAGCATTTCCCTCGACAGGGGCTATGGCTACACCTTC | CASISLDRGYGYTF
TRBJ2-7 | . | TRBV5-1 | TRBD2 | TGCGCCAGCAGTTCCCAAGCGGGATCCTACGAGCAGTACTTC | CASSSQAGSYEQYF
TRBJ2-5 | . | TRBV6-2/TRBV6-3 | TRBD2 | TGTGCCAGCAGTTACTCTGGACTAGCGGGCGAGACCCAGTACTTC | CASSYSGLAGETQYF
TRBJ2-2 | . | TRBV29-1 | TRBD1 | TGCAGTTCGTTCGGGACAGGGGTGAACACCGGGGAGCTGTTTTTT | CSSFGTGVNTGELFF
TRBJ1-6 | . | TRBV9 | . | TGTGCCAGCAGCGACGGGGGGCCCCTCCACTTT | CASSDGGPLHF
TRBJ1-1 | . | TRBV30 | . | TGTGCCTGGAGCCTACCGGGGGGCTATAGCACTGAAGCTTTCTTT | CAWSLPGGYSTEAFF
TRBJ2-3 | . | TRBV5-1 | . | TGCGCCAGCAGCTTTGACAGAGTCGACACAGATACGCAGTATTTT | CASSFDRVDTDTQYF
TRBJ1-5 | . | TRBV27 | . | TGTGCCAGCAGTTTATCCCCAGGGATTGGTCAGCCCCAGCATTTT | CASSLSPGIGQPQHF
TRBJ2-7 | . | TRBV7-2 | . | TGTGCCAGCAGCTTAGGTCCCGGCTCCTACGAGCAGTACTTC | CASSLGPGSYEQYF
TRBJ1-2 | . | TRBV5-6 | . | TGTGCCAGCAGCCGACAGGCCCTCTATGGCTACACCTTC | CASSRQALYGYTF
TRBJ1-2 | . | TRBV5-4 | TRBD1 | TGTGCCAGCAGCTCACAGGGGCCCGGAGGGTATGGCTACACCTTC | CASSSQGPGGYGYTF
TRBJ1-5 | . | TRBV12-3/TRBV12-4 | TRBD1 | TGTGCCAGCAGCTACGACAGGGGTCAGCCCCAGCATTTT | CASSYDRGQPQHF
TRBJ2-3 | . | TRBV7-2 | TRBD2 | TGTGCCAGCAGCCGCGGGGGGCGGGGGGACACAGATACGCAGTATTTT | CASSRGGRGDTDTQYF
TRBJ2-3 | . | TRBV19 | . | TGTGCCAGTAGTATTTCCACTAGCACAGATACGCAGTATTTT | CASSISTSTDTQYF
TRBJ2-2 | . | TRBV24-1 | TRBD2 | TGTGCCACCAGTGGCTCCGGGGGGGCCGCCGGGGAGCTGTTTTTT | CATSGSGGAAGELFF
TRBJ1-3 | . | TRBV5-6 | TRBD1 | TGTGCCAGCAGCTTAGGACAGGGGGCATACACCATATATTTT | CASSLGQGAYTIYF
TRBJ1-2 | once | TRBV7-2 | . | TGTGCCAGCACCCCGGGGGTTAGGGATCGCTATGGCTACACCTTC | CASTPGVRDRYGYTF
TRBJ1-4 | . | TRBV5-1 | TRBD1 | TGCGCCAGCAGCTTAAAGGACAGGGACGAAAAACTGTTTTTT | CASSLKDRDEKLFF
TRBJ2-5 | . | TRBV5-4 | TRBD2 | TGTGCCAGCAGCTTGGGGGGGGGTACTCAAGAGACCCAGTACTTC | CASSLGGGTQETQYF
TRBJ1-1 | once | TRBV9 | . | TGTGCCAGCAGCGTCAGGGGAGAGAACACTGAAGCTTTCTTT | CASSVRGENTEAFF
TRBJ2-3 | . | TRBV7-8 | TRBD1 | TGTGCCAGCAGCTCCAGGCGGAGAGGGGGCCGGGGAGATACGCAGTATTTT | CASSSRRRGGRGDTQYF